The rows below give T cell receptor beta chains drawn from one sample of a study of blood T cell repertoires in COVID-19. TCRdb's table, derived via immunoSEQ multiplex PCR, lists solely in-frame clones and lacks some. This table holds a few hundred thousand clones, approximately 89% found once. Sequenced sample: PBMCs or T cells enriched from blood (not recorded which). All receptors derive from a woman aged 25 to 39 who had recovered from COVID-19. The CDR3 runs from the conserved cysteine through the conserved F or W. A D gene is named only where the DNA matches it firmly. Expanded clones are given a class, and other clones once, few, many or no size at all.

TRBV4-3	.	once	TRBJ1-4	CASTPGHTGATNEKLFF	TGCGCCAGCACTCCAGGGCACACCGGTGCAACTAATGAAAAACTGTTTTTT
TRBV18	.	.	TRBJ2-4	CASSRGIEGGKYF	TGTGCCAGCTCACGAGGGATAGAGGGTGGCAAGTACTTC
TRBV4-2	TRBD1	.	TRBJ2-7	CASSQEDRGLSREQYF	TGTGCCAGCAGCCAAGAGGATAGGGGGCTGTCTCGTGAGCAGTACTTC
TRBV5-4	TRBD2	.	TRBJ2-5	CASSLSGGSSVKETQYF	TGTGCCAGCAGCTTGTCGGGGGGGTCGTCGGTTAAAGAGACCCAGTACTTC
TRBV14	.	.	TRBJ2-5	CASSQGARSETQYF	TGTGCCAGCAGCCAAGGGGCCAGATCGGAGACCCAGTACTTC
TRBV5-4	TRBD2	.	TRBJ2-1	CASKRASGRGRYNEQFF	TGTGCCAGCAAGAGAGCTAGCGGGAGAGGTCGGTACAATGAGCAGTTCTTC
TRBV3-1/TRBV3-2	.	.	TRBJ1-1	CASSQQQGTTEAFF	TGTGCCAGCAGCCAGCAACAGGGAACCACTGAAGCTTTCTTT
TRBV5-1	TRBD2	.	TRBJ2-7	CASSLDRTSSGQYF	TGCGCCAGCAGCTTGGATCGGACTAGCAGCGGGCAGTACTTC
TRBV27	TRBD2	.	TRBJ2-1	CASSLLGWERGPYNEQFF	TGTGCCAGCAGTCTGCTAGGGTGGGAGCGGGGGCCCTACAATGAGCAGTTCTTC
TRBV7-2	TRBD1	.	TRBJ1-2	CASSLDSAGGIVGYTF	TGTGCCAGCAGCTTAGATTCGGCAGGGGGCATAGTCGGCTACACCTTC
TRBV19	TRBD1	.	TRBJ1-1	CASSIQGGTNTEAFF	TGTGCCAGTAGTATACAGGGGGGTACTAACACTGAAGCTTTCTTT
TRBV12-3/TRBV12-4	.	.	TRBJ1-2	CASSYGYGYTF	TGTGCCAGCAGTTACGGTTATGGCTACACCTTC
TRBV5-4	TRBD1	few	TRBJ1-2	CASTPDRGYGYTF	TGTGCCAGCACCCCGGACAGGGGCTATGGCTACACCTTC
TRBV29-1	TRBD1	.	TRBJ1-6	CSVQDRDNSPLHF	TGCAGCGTCCAGGACAGGGATAATTCACCCCTCCACTTT
TRBV5-6	TRBD1	.	TRBJ1-2	CASSGTGGLNYGYTF	TGTGCCAGCAGCGGGACAGGGGGCCTTAACTATGGCTACACCTTC
TRBV5-4	.	.	TRBJ2-2	CASSSGSGELFF	TGTGCCAGCAGCTCGGGGTCCGGGGAGCTGTTTTTT
TRBV15	.	.	TRBJ1-5	CATSRVDSYNQPQHF	TGTGCCACCAGCAGAGTTGACAGTTACAATCAGCCCCAGCATTTT
TRBV4-1	TRBD1	.	TRBJ1-2	CASSQVGTGVYYGYTF	TGCGCCAGCAGCCAAGTAGGGACAGGGGTCTACTATGGCTACACCTTC
TRBV7-2	.	.	TRBJ1-1	CASSEYNSQNTEAFF	TGTGCCAGCAGCGAATACAACAGTCAGAACACTGAAGCTTTCTTT
TRBV27	.	.	TRBJ1-5	CASSAGVGQPQHF	TGTGCCAGCAGTGCAGGCGTCGGTCAGCCCCAGCATTTT
TRBV18	.	.	TRBJ2-1	CASSLPGTVYNEQFF	TGTGCCAGCTCACTTCCTGGGACTGTTTACAATGAGCAGTTCTTC
TRBV7-9	.	.	TRBJ2-1	CASSPNVRGVKSSYNEQFF	TGTGCCAGCAGCCCAAACGTTCGGGGTGTAAAAAGCTCCTACAATGAGCAGTTCTTC
TRBV6-5	TRBD2	.	TRBJ2-1	CASSYGTSGHGDEQFF	TGTGCCAGCAGTTACGGGACTAGCGGGCATGGCGATGAGCAGTTCTTC
TRBV13	TRBD1	.	TRBJ2-3	CASSLGLRGTDTQYF	TGTGCCAGCAGCTTAGGCCTCAGGGGGACAGATACGCAGTATTTT
TRBV18	TRBD1	.	TRBJ2-7	CASSRAGTGVVDEQYF	TGTGCCAGCTCTCGGGCCGGGACAGGGGTCGTCGACGAGCAGTACTTC
TRBV27	TRBD2	.	TRBJ2-2	CASSFRSRLAGGSNTGELFF	TGTGCCAGCAGTTTTCGATCGAGACTAGCGGGAGGATCGAACACCGGGGAGCTGTTTTTT
TRBV3-1/TRBV3-2	TRBD1	.	TRBJ2-7	CASSYRDRPYEQYF	TGTGCCAGCAGCTACCGGGACAGGCCCTACGAGCAGTACTTC
TRBV4-1	TRBD2	.	TRBJ2-1	CASSRTGLAGGDNEQFF	TGCGCCAGCAGCCGGACGGGACTAGCGGGAGGGGACAATGAGCAGTTCTTC
TRBV5-4	TRBD1	.	TRBJ1-4	CASRGGPGTGGEKLFF	TGTGCCAGCAGGGGGGGCCCCGGGACAGGGGGCGAAAAACTGTTTTTT
TRBV19	.	.	TRBJ1-2	CASSIRGNGYTF	TGTGCCAGTAGTATCCGGGGGAACGGCTACACCTTC
TRBV3-1/TRBV3-2	.	.	TRBJ1-2	CASSPGLCECYTF	TGTGCCAGCAGCCCAGGACTCTGCGAGTGCTACACCTTC
TRBV19	TRBD1	.	TRBJ1-2	CASSPQGAGGYTF	TGTGCCAGTAGTCCCCAGGGGGCCGGTGGCTACACCTTC
TRBV5-4	TRBD2	few	TRBJ2-1	CASSLAGGRDNEQFF	TGTGCCAGCAGCTTAGCGGGAGGTCGCGACAATGAGCAGTTCTTC
TRBV7-9	TRBD1	.	TRBJ2-5	CASSSTGGETQYF	TGTGCCAGCAGCTCTACAGGGGGAGAGACCCAGTACTTC
TRBV7-8	.	.	TRBJ2-1	CASSLSWGEPNEQFF	TGTGCCAGCAGCTTATCTTGGGGCGAACCCAATGAGCAGTTCTTC
TRBV28	TRBD2	.	TRBJ2-7	CASSYTGGAYEQYF	TGTGCCAGCAGTTATACCGGGGGGGCCTACGAGCAGTACTTC
TRBV7-2	.	.	TRBJ2-7	CASSLTPYEQYF	TGTGCCAGCAGCCTAACCCCCTACGAGCAGTACTTC
TRBV7-2	.	many	TRBJ1-5	CASSLEDSLQHF	TGTGCCAGCAGCTTAGAGGACAGTCTCCAGCATTTT
TRBV29-1	.	few	TRBJ2-7	CSVLKLQGRTYEQYF	TGCAGCGTCCTGAAGTTACAGGGTCGGACCTACGAGCAGTACTTC
TRBV24-1	TRBD1	.	TRBJ1-3	CATSDSDRGRGNTIYF	TGTGCCACCAGTGACTCCGACAGGGGGCGAGGAAACACCATATATTTT
TRBV4-2	.	.	TRBJ2-1	CASSQDREVYNEQFF	TGTGCCAGCAGCCAAGACCGAGAGGTCTACAATGAGCAGTTCTTC
TRBV5-1	TRBD1	.	TRBJ1-2	CASSFGGTGGLYGYTF	TGCGCCAGCAGCTTCGGAGGAACAGGGGGGTTGTATGGCTACACCTTC
TRBV7-3	.	.	TRBJ2-6	CASSRYRAAGANVLTF	TGTGCCAGCAGTCGATACAGGGCGGCTGGGGCCAACGTCCTGACTTTC